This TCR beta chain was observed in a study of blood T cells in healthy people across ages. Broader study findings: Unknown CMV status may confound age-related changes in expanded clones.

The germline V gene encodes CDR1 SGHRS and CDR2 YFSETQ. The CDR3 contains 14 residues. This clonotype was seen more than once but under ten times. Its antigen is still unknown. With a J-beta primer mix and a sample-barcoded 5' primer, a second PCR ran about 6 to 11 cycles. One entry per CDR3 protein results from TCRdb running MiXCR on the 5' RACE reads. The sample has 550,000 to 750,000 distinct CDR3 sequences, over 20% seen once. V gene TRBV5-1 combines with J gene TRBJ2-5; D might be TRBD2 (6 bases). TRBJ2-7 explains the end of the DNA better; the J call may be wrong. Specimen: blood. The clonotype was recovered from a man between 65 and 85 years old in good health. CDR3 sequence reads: CASSLKMAGSEQYF. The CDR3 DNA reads TGCGCCAGCAGCTTAAAAATGGCGGGAAGCGAGCAGTACTTC.